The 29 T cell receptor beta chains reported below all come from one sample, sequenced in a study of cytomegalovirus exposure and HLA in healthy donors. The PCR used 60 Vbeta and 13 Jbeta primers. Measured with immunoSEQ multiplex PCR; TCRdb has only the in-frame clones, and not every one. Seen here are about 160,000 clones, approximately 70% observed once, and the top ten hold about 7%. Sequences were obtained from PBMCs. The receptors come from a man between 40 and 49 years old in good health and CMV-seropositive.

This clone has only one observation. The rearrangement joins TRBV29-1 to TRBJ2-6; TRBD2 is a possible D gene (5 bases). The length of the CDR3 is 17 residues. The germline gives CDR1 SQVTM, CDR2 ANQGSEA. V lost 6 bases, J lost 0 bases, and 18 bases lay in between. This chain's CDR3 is CSVAGRAGPSGANVLTF. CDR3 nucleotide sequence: TGCAGCGTGGCGGGTCGGGCAGGACCCTCTGGGGCCAACGTCCTGACTTTC.

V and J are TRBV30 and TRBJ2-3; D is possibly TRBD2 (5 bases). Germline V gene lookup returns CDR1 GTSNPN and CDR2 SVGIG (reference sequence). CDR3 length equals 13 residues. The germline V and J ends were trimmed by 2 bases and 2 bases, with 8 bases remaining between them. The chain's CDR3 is CAWSRGTTDTQYF. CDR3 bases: TGTGCCTGGAGTCGGGGAACCACAGATACGCAGTATTTT.

In DNA, the CDR3 is TGTGCCAGCAGCTCCCGGGACAGGGGGCTTGGTGAAGCTTTCTTT. Translating it yields CASSSRDRGLGEAFF. The genes are TRBV28 and TRBJ1-1, with 12 bases that match TRBD1. The length of the CDR3 is 15 residues. V lost 6 bases, J lost 7 bases, and 9 bases stayed unmatched. CDR1 is MDHEN, CDR2 SYDVKM, per germline.

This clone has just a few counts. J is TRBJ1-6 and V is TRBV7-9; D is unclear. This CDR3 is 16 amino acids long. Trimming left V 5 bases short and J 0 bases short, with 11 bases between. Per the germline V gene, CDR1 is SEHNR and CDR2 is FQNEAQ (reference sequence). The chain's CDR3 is CASSPSGGSYNSPLHF. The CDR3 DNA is TGTGCCAGCAGCCCTTCCGGTGGCTCCTATAATTCACCCCTCCACTTT.

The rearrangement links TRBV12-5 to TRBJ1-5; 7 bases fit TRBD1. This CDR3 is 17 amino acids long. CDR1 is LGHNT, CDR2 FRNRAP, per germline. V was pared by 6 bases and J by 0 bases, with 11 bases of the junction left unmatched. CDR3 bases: TGTGCTAGTGGCCCTGGGCAGGGGGACAATAGCAATCAGCCCCAGCATTTT. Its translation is CASGPGQGDNSNQPQHF.

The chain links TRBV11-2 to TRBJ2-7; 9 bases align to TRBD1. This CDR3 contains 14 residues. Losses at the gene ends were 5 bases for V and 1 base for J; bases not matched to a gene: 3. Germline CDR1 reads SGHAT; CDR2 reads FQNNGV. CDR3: CASSLGTGSYEQYF. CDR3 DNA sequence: TGTGCCAGCAGCCTCGGGACAGGGTCCTACGAGCAGTACTTC.

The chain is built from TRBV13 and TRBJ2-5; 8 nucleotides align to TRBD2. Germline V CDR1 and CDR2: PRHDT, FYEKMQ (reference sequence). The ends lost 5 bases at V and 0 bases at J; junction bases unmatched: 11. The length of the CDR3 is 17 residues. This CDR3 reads CASSRRLAGGHQETQYF. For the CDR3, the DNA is TGTGCCAGCAGCCGCCGACTGGCGGGGGGTCACCAAGAGACCCAGTACTTC. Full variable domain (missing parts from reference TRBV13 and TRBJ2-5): AAGVIQSPRHLIKEKRETATLKCYPIPRHDTVYWYQQGPGQDPQFLISFYEKMQSDKGSIPDRFSAQQFSDYHSELNMSSLELGDSALYFCASSRRLAGGHQETQYFGPGTRLLVL.

The DNA of the CDR3 is TGTGCCAGCAGCTTGGCTGGGCGCGGGGCAGAGGGCTACACCTTC. This translates into CASSLAGRGAEGYTF. This rearrangement joins TRBV5-6 to TRBJ1-2, with D tentatively TRBD1 (5 bases). The CDR3 consists of 15 residues. The V end was cut by 0 bases, the J end by 8 bases, with 17 bases between. Germline lookup yields CDR1 SGHDT and CDR2 YYEEEE.

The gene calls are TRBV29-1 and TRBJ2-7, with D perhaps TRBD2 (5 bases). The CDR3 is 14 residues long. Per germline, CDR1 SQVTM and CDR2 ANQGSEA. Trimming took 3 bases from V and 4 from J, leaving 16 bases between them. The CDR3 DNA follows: TGCAGCGTTGAGCCCGACGGACGGGGATACGAGCAGTACTTC. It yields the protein CSVEPDGRGYEQYF.

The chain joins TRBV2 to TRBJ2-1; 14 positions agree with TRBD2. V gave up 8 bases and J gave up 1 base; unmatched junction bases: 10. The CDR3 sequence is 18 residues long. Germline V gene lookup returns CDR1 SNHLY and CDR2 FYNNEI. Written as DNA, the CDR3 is TGTGCCAGCGGCAAATCGGGGACTAGCGGGGGTTCCTACAATGAGCAGTTCTTC. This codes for CASGKSGTSGGSYNEQFF.

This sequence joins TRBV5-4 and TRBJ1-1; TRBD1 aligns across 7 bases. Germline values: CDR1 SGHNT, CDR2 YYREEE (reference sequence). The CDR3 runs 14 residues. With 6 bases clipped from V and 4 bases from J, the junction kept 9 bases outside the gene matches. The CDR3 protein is CASTTRQGGTEAFF. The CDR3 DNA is TGTGCCAGCACCACCAGACAGGGAGGCACTGAAGCTTTCTTT.

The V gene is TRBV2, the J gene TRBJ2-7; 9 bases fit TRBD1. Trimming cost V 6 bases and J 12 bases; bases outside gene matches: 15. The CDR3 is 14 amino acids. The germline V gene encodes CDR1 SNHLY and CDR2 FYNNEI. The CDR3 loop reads CASSDRDRASLRYF. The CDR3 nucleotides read TGTGCCAGCAGCGACCGGGACAGGGCTTCTCTCCGGTACTTC.

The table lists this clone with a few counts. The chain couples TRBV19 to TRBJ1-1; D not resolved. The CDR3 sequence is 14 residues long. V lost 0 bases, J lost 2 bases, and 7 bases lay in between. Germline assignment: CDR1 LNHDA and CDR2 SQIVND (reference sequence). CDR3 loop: CASSIDGVNTEAFF. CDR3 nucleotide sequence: TGTGCCAGTAGTATAGACGGGGTTAACACTGAAGCTTTCTTT. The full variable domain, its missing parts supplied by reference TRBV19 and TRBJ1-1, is DGGITQSPKYLFRKEGQNVTLSCEQNLNHDAMYWYRQDPGQGLRLIYYSQIVNDFQKGDIAEGYSVSREKKESFPLTVTSAQKNPTAFYLCASSIDGVNTEAFFGQGTRLTVV.

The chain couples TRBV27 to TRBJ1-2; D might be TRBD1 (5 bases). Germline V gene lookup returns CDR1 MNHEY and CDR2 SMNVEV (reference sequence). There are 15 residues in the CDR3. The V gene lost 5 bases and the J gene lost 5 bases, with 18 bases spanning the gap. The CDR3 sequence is CASSVGGTPRYGYTF. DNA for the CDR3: TGTGCCAGCAGTGTAGGAGGGACGCCAAGGTATGGCTACACCTTC.

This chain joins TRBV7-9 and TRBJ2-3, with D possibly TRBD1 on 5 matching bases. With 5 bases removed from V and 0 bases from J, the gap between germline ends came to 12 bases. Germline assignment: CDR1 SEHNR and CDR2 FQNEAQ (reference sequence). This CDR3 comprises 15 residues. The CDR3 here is CASSGAPPSTDTQYF. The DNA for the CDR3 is TGTGCCAGCAGCGGGGCCCCGCCTAGCACAGATACGCAGTATTTT.

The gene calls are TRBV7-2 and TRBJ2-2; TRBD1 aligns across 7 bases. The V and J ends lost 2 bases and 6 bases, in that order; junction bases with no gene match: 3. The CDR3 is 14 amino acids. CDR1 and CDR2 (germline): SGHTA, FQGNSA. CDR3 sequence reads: CASSLLTGSGELFF. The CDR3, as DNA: TGTGCCAGCAGCTTACTGACAGGGTCCGGGGAGCTGTTTTTT.

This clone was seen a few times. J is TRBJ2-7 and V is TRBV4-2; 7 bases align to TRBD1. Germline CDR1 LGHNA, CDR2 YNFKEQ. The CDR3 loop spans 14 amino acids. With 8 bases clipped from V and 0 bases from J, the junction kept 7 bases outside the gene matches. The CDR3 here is CASAVWDSSYEQYF. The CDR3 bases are TGTGCCAGCGCCGTCTGGGACAGCTCCTACGAGCAGTACTTC.

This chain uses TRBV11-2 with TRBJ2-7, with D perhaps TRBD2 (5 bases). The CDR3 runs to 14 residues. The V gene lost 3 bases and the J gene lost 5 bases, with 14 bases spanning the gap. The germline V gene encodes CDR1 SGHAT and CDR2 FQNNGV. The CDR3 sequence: CASSLQTGLDEQYF. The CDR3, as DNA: TGTGCCAGCAGCTTGCAGACTGGACTCGACGAGCAGTACTTC.

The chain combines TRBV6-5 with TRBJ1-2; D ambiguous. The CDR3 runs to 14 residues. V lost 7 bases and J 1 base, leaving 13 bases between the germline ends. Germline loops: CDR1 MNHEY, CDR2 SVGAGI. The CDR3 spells CASMRSLLNYGYTF. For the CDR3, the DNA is TGTGCCAGCATGCGGTCACTCCTTAACTATGGCTACACCTTC.

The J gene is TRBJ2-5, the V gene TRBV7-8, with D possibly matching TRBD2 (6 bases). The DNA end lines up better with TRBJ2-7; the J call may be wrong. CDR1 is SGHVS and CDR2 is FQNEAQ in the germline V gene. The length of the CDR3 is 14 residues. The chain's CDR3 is CASSLPTSSYEQYF. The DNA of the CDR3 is TGTGCCAGCAGCCTGCCGACTAGCTCCTACGAGCAGTACTTC.

For the CDR3, the DNA is TGTGCTAGTGGGGACTACAGGGGATACAATGAGCAGTTCTTC. Its protein product is CASGDYRGYNEQFF. This chain joins TRBV12-5 and TRBJ2-1, with D possibly TRBD1 on 7 matching bases. The CDR3 extends over 14 amino acids. The V end lost 6 bases, the J end lost 4 bases, and 13 bases lay between the germline ends. CDR1 is LGHNT and CDR2 is FRNRAP in the germline V gene.

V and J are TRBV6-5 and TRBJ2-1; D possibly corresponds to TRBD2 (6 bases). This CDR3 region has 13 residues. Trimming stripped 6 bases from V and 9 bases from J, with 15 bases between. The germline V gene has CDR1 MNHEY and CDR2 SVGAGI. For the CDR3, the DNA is TGTGCCAGCAGGATCCCCCCCGGGGGTGAGCAGTTCTTC. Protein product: CASRIPPGGEQFF.

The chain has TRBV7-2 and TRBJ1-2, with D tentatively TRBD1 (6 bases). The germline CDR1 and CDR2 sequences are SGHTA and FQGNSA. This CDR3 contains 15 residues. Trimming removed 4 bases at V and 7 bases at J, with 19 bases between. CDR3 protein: CASSSYSALGAGYTF. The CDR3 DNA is TGTGCCAGCAGCTCATACAGCGCCCTGGGGGCTGGCTACACCTTC.

Written as DNA, the CDR3 is TGTGCCAGCCGGGCGGGGAGAGAGACCCAGTACTTC. Residues: CASRAGRETQYF. The genes are TRBV6-5 and TRBJ2-5, with a weak D call TRBD2 (6 bases). Trimming stripped 8 bases from V and 4 bases from J, with 11 bases between. There are 12 residues in the CDR3. CDR1 is MNHEY, CDR2 SVGAGI, per germline.

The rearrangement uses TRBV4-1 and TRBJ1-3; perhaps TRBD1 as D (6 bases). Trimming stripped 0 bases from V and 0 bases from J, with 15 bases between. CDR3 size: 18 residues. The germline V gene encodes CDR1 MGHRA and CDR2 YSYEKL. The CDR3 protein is CASSQDRAGAFSGNTIYF. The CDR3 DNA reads TGCGCCAGCAGCCAAGATCGGGCAGGGGCCTTCTCTGGAAACACCATATATTTT.

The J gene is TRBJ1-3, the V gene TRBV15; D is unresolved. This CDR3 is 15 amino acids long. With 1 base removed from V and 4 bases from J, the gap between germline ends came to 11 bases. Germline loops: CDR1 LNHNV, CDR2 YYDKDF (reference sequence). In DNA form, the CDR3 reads TGTGCCACCAGCAGAGCGTCGGGTACCGGAAACACCATATATTTT. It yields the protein CATSRASGTGNTIYF.

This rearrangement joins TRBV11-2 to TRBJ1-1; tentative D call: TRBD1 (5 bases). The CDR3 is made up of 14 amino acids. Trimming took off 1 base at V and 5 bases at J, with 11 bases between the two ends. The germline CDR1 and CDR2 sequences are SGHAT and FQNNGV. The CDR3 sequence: CASSLVGVRTEAFF. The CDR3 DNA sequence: TGTGCCAGCAGCTTAGTAGGGGTCAGAACTGAAGCTTTCTTT.

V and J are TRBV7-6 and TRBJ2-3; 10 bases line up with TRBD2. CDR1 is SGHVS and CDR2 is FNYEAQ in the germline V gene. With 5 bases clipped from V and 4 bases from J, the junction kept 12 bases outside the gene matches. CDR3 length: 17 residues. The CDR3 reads CASSPRASGGPPDTQYF. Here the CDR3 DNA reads TGTGCCAGCAGCCCCAGAGCTAGCGGGGGCCCCCCAGATACGCAGTATTTT.

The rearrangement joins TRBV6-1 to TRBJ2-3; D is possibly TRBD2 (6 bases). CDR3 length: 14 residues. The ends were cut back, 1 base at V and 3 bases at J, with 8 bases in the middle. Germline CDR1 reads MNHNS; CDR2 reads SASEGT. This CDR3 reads CASSEVEGTDTQYF. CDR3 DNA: TGTGCCAGCAGTGAAGTGGAGGGGACAGATACGCAGTATTTT.